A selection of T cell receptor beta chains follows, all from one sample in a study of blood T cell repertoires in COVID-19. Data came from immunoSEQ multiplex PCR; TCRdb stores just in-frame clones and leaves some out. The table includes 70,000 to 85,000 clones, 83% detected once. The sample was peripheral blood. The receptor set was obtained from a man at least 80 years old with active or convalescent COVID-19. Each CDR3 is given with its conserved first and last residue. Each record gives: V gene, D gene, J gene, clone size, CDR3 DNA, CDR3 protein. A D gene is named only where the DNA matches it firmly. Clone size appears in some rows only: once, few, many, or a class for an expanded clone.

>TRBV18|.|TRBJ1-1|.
TGTGCCAGCTCACCATTGACCGGGGGAGAAGCTTTCTTT
CASSPLTGGEAFF
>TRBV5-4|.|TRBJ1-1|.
TGTGCCAGCACCCCCGACAAATCCCGCACTGAAGCTTTCTTT
CASTPDKSRTEAFF
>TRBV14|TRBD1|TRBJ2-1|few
TGTGCCAGCAGCCAATCTCCGGGACAGGGGGTGAGAATGTTCTTC
CASSQSPGQGVRMFF
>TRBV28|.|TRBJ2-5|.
TGTGCCAGCCGGGACCAAGAGACCCAGTACTTC
CASRDQETQYF
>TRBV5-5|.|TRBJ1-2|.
TGTGCCAGCAACCCGGGGGGGGCTTACGGCTACACCTTC
CASNPGGAYGYTF
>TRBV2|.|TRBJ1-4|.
TGTGCCAGCAGTGAAGTGATAGGGGCAGGGGTTAATGAAAAACTGTTTTTT
CASSEVIGAGVNEKLFF
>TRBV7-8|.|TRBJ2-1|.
TGTGCCAGCAGTGCTGGCCGGAGCTCCTACAATGAGCAGTTCTTC
CASSAGRSSYNEQFF
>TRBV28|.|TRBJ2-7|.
TGTGCCAGCAGTCAACTTTTCGGACAGCCCTACGAGCAGTACTTC
CASSQLFGQPYEQYF
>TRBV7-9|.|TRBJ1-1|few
TGTGCCAGCAGTCTCCGGGGGGGCGCGGACACTGAAGCTTTCTTT
CASSLRGGADTEAFF
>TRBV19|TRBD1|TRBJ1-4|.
TGTGCCAGTAGAACCGCGACAGGGACTAATGAAAAACTGTTTTTT
CASRTATGTNEKLFF
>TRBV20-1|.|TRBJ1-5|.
TGCAGTGCTAGAGATTCTGGGACTCAGCATTTT
CSARDSGTQHF
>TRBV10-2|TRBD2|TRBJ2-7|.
TGCGCCAGCACCCCAGCGGGAGACCCCTACGAGCAGTACTTC
CASTPAGDPYEQYF
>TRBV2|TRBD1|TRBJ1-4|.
TGTGCCAGCAACCTAGCAGGGGGCGGTGAAAAACTGTTTTTT
CASNLAGGGEKLFF
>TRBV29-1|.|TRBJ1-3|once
TGCAGCGTTCGCAGGGGTACTGGAAACACCATATATTTT
CSVRRGTGNTIYF
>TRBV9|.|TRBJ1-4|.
TGTGCCAGCAGCTTGGATACTTCGAGTAGGGGACTGTTTTTT
CASSLDTSSRGLFF
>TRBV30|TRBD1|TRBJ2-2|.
TGTGCCTGGAGCCAAACCGGGACAGGGGTCGGGGAGCTGTTTTTT
CAWSQTGTGVGELFF
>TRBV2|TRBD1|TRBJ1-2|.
TGTGCCAGCAGAGGGAACAGGGGGCCCAACTATGGCTACACCTTC
CASRGNRGPNYGYTF
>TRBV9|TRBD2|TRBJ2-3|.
TGTGCCAGCAGCGTAGTAGGCGGGAGCGCAGATACGCAGTATTTT
CASSVVGGSADTQYF
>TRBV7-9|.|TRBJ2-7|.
TGTGCCAGCAGCTTAGAGACAAACGAGCAGTACTTC
CASSLETNEQYF
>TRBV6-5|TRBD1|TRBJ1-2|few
TGTGCCAGCAGTAACCGGGACAGGGATGGCTACACCTTC
CASSNRDRDGYTF
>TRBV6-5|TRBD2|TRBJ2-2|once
TGTGCCAGCAGTTACTCCCTAGCGGGGATCACCGGGGAGCTGTTTTTT
CASSYSLAGITGELFF
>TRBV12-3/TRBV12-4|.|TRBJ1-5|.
TGTGCCAGCAGGGACATTGGTCAGCCCCAGCATTTT
CASRDIGQPQHF
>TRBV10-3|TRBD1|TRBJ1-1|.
TGTGCCATCAGTGAACGATCACCGGGACAGACGAACACTGAAGCTTTCTTT
CAISERSPGQTNTEAFF
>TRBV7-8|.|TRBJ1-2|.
TGTGCCAGCAGCTTTGCCTGGGAGGAAGGCTACACCTTC
CASSFAWEEGYTF
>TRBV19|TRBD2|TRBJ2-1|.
TGTGCCAGTAGTTATCCGGGACTAGCGGGAAACAATGAGCAGTTCTTC
CASSYPGLAGNNEQFF
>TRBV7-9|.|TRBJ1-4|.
TGTGCCAGCAGCCCCCCGGGGGGGGGTAGGGAAAAACTGTTTTTT
CASSPPGGGREKLFF
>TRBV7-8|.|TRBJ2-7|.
TGTGCCAGCAGCTTAGGAACGGTCTCCTACGAGCAGTACTTC
CASSLGTVSYEQYF
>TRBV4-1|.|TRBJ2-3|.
TGCGCCAGCAGCCAAGGTCGCGGGACAGAGAGCACAGATACGCAGTATTTT
CASSQGRGTESTDTQYF
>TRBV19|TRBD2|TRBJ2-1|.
TGTGCCAGTAGTATAGATCTAGCGGGAGGTGAAAATGAGCAGTTCTTC
CASSIDLAGGENEQFF
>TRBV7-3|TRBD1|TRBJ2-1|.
TGTGCCAGCAGTAGCCGGACAGGTCACAATGAGCAGTTCTTC
CASSSRTGHNEQFF
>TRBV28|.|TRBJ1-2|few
TGTGCCAGCAGTTTAGTCGGACAGAACTATGGCTACACCTTC
CASSLVGQNYGYTF
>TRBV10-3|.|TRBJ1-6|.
TGTGCCATCAGTGAGTCGGGGGCTTTCTATAATTCACCCCTCCACTTT
CAISESGAFYNSPLHF
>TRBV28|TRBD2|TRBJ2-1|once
TGTGCCAGCAGCCCGGCGGGAGGGCGGGGGTACAATGAGCAGTTCTTC
CASSPAGGRGYNEQFF
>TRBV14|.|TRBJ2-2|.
TGTGCCAGCAGCCTCCCTAAACCGGGAACCACCGGGGAGCTGTTTTTT
CASSLPKPGTTGELFF
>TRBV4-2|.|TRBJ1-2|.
TGTGCCAGCAGCCAAGATCCGGGAGGGAACTATGGCTACACCTTC
CASSQDPGGNYGYTF
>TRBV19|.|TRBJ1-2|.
TGTGCCAGTAGTCCACAGGGTTATAACTATGGCTACACCTTC
CASSPQGYNYGYTF
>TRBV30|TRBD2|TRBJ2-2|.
TGTGCCTGGAGTGGGACTAGCGGGGGATCCGGGGAGCTGTTTTTT
CAWSGTSGGSGELFF
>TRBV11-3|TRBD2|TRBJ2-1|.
TGTGCCAGCAGCCCCGGACTAGCGATAGAGCAGTTCTTC
CASSPGLAIEQFF
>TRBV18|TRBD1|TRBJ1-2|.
TGTGCCAGCTCACCGCAGGGGGCGCATGGCTACACCTTC
CASSPQGAHGYTF
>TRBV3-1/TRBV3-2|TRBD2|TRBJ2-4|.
TGTGCCAGCACCAAAGGTGGACTAGCGGGGGTAGCCAAAAACATTCAGTACTTC
CASTKGGLAGVAKNIQYF
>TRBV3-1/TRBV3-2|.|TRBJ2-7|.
TGTGCCAGCAGCCAGAATTGGGGGGGGGCGCCGTCCTACGAGCAGTACTTC
CASSQNWGGAPSYEQYF
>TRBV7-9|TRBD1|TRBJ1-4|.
TGTGCCAGCAGCTTCGGGACAGTGGCAACTAATGAAAAACTGTTTTTT
CASSFGTVATNEKLFF
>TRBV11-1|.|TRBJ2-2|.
TGTGCCAGCAGCCGCGGGACTGCGAACACCGGGGAGCTGTTTTTT
CASSRGTANTGELFF
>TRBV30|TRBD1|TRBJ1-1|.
TGTGCCCAAGGACAGGGGAACACTGAAGCTTTCTTT
CAQGQGNTEAFF
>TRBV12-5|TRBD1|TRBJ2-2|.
TGTGCTAGTGGTCCGGGACAGGGAGTGGGCACCGGGGAGCTGTTTTTT
CASGPGQGVGTGELFF
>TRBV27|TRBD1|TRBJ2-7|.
TGTGCCAGCAGTTTTTCCAGGGGGCCATACGAGCAGTACTTC
CASSFSRGPYEQYF
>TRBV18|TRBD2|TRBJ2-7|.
TGTGCCAGCTCACCGGTGGCGGGAGGCCTCTCCTACGAGCAGTACTTC
CASSPVAGGLSYEQYF